A selection of T cell receptor beta chains follows, all from one sample in a study of cytomegalovirus exposure and HLA in healthy donors. TCRdb's table, derived via immunoSEQ multiplex PCR, lists solely in-frame clones and lacks some. The repertoire holds approximately 170,000 clones, with roughly 71% as singletons. Sequencing input: PBMCs. These receptors all stem from a girl aged 5 to 17 in good health and CMV-seronegative. CDR3s include the opening cysteine and the closing phenylalanine or tryptophan. The order of the fields is V gene, clone size, J gene, D gene, CDR3 DNA, CDR3 protein. A D gene is named only where the DNA matches it firmly. The listing skips clone size in some rows; elsewhere it reads once, few, many or a size class.

>TRBV27|.|TRBJ1-5|.
TGTGCCAGCAGTTCCGGGTTGAGTCAGCCCCAGCATTTT
CASSSGLSQPQHF
>TRBV6-5|.|TRBJ1-3|.
TGTGCCAGCAGTTATGGAGACAGCTCTGGAAACACCATATATTTT
CASSYGDSSGNTIYF
>TRBV2|.|TRBJ2-2|TRBD1
TGTGCCAGCAGTGCTGAACAGGGGGCGGACGGGGAGCTGTTTTTT
CASSAEQGADGELFF
>TRBV19|.|TRBJ2-2|TRBD1
TGTGCCAGTAGTATAGCCCCACAGGGGGCAACCGGGGAGCTGTTTTTT
CASSIAPQGATGELFF
>TRBV6-4|.|TRBJ2-3|TRBD1
TGTGCCAGCAGTGACGAGGCAGGGGGCGCAGATACGCAGTATTTT
CASSDEAGGADTQYF
>TRBV15|.|TRBJ1-4|.
TGTGCCACCAGCAGAGCGAACGGTCCCACTAATGAAAAACTGTTTTTT
CATSRANGPTNEKLFF
>TRBV7-9|.|TRBJ1-1|TRBD1
TGTGCCAGCGGACAAAGGGGGCAGGGGGCAGGGAACACTGAAGCTTTCTTT
CASGQRGQGAGNTEAFF
>TRBV2|.|TRBJ2-7|.
TGTGCCAGCAATAGCCGAAGCTCCTACGAGCAGTACTTC
CASNSRSSYEQYF
>TRBV29-1|.|TRBJ1-1|.
TGCAGCGTCCTACAGCCGAACACTGAAGCTTTCTTT
CSVLQPNTEAFF
>TRBV7-3|once|TRBJ2-5|TRBD2
TGTGCCAGCAGCTTATTGAGCGGGGGAGAGACCCAGTACTTC
CASSLLSGGETQYF
>TRBV4-1|few|TRBJ2-3|.
TGCGCCAGCAGCCAAGTACTCATTAGCGCAGATACGCAGTATTTT
CASSQVLISADTQYF
>TRBV7-9|.|TRBJ1-5|TRBD1
TGTGCCAGCAGCTCGACAGGGGGGAGAGGAATTCAGCCCCAGCATTTT
CASSSTGGRGIQPQHF
>TRBV28|once|TRBJ1-4|.
TGTGTTACGGGAACTAATGAAAAACTGTTTTTT
CVTGTNEKLFF
>TRBV6-5|.|TRBJ2-7|TRBD1
TGTGCCAGCAGTTACGGAGGACAGGCGGTATACGAGCAGTACTTC
CASSYGGQAVYEQYF
>TRBV5-4|few|TRBJ2-3|TRBD2
TGTGCCAGCAGCTCTCTAGCGGGGGGGTACACAGATACGCAGTATTTT
CASSSLAGGYTDTQYF
>TRBV6-5|.|TRBJ2-3|.
TGTGCCAGCAGTTACTCGTCCGAGGCAGATACGCAGTATTTT
CASSYSSEADTQYF
>TRBV10-3|once|TRBJ2-5|TRBD2
TGTGCCATCAGTGAATTTGGGGGGGGCCAAGAGACCCAGTACTTC
CAISEFGGGQETQYF
>TRBV5-1|.|TRBJ1-2|.
TGCGCCAGCAGCTTGGAGCGGATGGGAGTAAGGACCTTC
CASSLERMGVRTF
>TRBV29-1|once|TRBJ1-3|.
TGCAGCGTTGAAGATCGGGCTGGGAGCTCTGGAAACACCATATATTTT
CSVEDRAGSSGNTIYF
>TRBV15|.|TRBJ2-1|TRBD1
TGTGCCACCAGCAGAGGCCTCGGGACAGGTCGAAGCTCCTACAATGAGCAGTTCTTC
CATSRGLGTGRSSYNEQFF
>TRBV10-3|few|TRBJ1-5|.
TGTGCCCCCTCTTGTCAGCCCCAGCATTTT
CAPSCQPQHF
>TRBV5-1|.|TRBJ2-7|.
TGCGCCAGCAGCTTTCAGGGACTCTACGAGCAGTACTTC
CASSFQGLYEQYF
>TRBV5-6|.|TRBJ2-5|.
TGTGCCAGCAGCTTGGCAGGCAGGGAATTAGAGACCCAGTACTTC
CASSLAGRELETQYF
>TRBV5-4|few|TRBJ2-3|TRBD2
TGTGCCAGCAGCCCTCAGCGGGGGGGCTTAGGTACGCAGTATTTT
CASSPQRGGLGTQYF
>TRBV4-2|.|TRBJ2-3|TRBD1
TGTGCCAGCAGCCAAGAAGCCACGACAGGGGCTAATACGCAGTATTTT
CASSQEATTGANTQYF
>TRBV29-1|.|TRBJ2-2|TRBD1
TGCAGCGTGGGGACAGGGGGGACCGGGGAGCTGTTTTTT
CSVGTGGTGELFF
>TRBV11-2|.|TRBJ2-1|.
TGTGCCAGCAGCTTATCCGGGGTAGGCGATGAGCAGTTCTTC
CASSLSGVGDEQFF
>TRBV7-3|.|TRBJ2-7|.
TGTGCCAGCAGCTACACAGGGCCCCATTACGAGCAGTACTTC
CASSYTGPHYEQYF
>TRBV21-1|.|TRBJ1-5|.
TGTGCCAGCCCTAGGTATAATCAGCCCCAGCATTTT
CASPRYNQPQHF
>TRBV10-3|.|TRBJ2-7|TRBD2
TGTGCCATCAGTCCTAGCGGGGTATACGAGCAGTACTTC
CAISPSGVYEQYF
>TRBV5-1|.|TRBJ1-2|.
TGCGCCAGCAGCTTTGACAGGTCTGGCTACACCTTC
CASSFDRSGYTF